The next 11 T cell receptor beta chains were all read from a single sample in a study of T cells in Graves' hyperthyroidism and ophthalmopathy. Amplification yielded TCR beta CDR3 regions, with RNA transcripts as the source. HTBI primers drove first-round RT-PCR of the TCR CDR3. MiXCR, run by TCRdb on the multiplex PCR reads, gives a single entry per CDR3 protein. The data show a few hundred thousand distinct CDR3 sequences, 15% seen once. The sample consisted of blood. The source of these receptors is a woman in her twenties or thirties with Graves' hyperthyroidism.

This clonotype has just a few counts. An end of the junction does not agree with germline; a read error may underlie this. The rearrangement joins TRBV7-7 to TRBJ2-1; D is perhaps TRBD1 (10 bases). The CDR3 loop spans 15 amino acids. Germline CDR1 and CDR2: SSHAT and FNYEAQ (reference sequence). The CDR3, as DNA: TGTGCTAGCAGCGGGGGGACAGGGGAGTTGAATGAGCAGTTCTTC. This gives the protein CASSGGTGELNEQFF.

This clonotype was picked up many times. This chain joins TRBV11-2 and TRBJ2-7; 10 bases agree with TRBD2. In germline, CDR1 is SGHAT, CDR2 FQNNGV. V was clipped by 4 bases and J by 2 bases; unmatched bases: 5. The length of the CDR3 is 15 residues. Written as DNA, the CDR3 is TGTGCCAGCAGCTCCGGACTAGCGGTAACCTACGAGCAGTACTTC. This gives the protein CASSSGLAVTYEQYF.

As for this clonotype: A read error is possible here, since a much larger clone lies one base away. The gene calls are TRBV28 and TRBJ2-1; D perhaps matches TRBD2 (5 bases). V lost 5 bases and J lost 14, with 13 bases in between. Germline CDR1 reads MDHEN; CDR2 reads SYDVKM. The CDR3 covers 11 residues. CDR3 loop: CASSIGNLEFF. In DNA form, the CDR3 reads TGTGCCAGCAGTATCGGGAATCTGGAGTTCTTC.

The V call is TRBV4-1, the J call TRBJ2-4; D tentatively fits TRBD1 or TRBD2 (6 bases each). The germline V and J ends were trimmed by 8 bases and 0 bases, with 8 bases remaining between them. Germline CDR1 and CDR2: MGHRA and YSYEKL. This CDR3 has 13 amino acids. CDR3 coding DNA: TGCGCCAGCGGGGGGCTAGCCAAAAACATTCAGTACTTC. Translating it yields CASGGLAKNIQYF.

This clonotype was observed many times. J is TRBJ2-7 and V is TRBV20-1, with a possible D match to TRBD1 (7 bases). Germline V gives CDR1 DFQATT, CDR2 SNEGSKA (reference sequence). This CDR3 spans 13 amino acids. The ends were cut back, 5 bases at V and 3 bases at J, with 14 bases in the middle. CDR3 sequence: CSAGTWDSYEQYF. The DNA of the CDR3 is TGCAGTGCTGGGACTTGGGACAGCTACGAGCAGTACTTC.

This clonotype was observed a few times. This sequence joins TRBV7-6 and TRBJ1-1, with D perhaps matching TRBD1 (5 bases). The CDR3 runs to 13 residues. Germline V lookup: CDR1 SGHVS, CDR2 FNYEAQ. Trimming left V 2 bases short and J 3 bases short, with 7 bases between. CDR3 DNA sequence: TGTGCCAGCAGCTTAAACAGGTACACTGAAGCTTTCTTT. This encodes CASSLNRYTEAFF.

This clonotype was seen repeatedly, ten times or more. In nucleotides, the CDR3 is TGTGCCAGCAGACTCAAGACAGGGCAGGGACCCTACGAGCAGTACTTC. The encoded protein is CASRLKTGQGPYEQYF. V gene TRBV6-1 combines with J gene TRBJ2-7; TRBD1 matches at 7 bases. CDR1 and CDR2 (germline): MNHNS, SASEGT. CDR3 size: 16 residues. Trimming cost V 6 bases and J 2 bases; bases outside gene matches: 13.

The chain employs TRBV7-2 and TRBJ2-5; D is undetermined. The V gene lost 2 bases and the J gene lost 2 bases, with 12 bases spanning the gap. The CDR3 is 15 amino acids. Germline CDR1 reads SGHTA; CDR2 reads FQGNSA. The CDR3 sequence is CASSLRFTVQETQYF. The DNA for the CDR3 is TGTGCCAGCAGCTTACGGTTCACAGTTCAAGAGACCCAGTACTTC.

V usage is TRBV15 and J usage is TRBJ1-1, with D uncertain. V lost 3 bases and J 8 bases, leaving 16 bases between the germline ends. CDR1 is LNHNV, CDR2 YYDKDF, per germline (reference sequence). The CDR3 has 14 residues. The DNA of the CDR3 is TGTGCCACCAGCAGGGTGACAAGAGCCCCCGAAGCTTTCTTT. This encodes CATSRVTRAPEAFF.

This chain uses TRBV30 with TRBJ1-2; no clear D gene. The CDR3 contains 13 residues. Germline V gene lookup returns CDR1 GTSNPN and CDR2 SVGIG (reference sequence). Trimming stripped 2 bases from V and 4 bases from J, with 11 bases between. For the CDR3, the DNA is TGTGCCTGGAGTCCCTCGGGCGGCTATGGCTACACCTTC. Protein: CAWSPSGGYGYTF.

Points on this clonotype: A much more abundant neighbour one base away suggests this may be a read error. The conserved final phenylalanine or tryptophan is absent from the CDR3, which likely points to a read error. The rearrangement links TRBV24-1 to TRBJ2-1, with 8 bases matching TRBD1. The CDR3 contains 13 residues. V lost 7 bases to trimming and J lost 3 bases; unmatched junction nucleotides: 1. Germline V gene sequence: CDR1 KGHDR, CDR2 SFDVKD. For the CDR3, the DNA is TGTGCCACCAGGGACAGGGACTACAATGAGCAGTTCCTC. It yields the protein CATRDRDYNEQFL.